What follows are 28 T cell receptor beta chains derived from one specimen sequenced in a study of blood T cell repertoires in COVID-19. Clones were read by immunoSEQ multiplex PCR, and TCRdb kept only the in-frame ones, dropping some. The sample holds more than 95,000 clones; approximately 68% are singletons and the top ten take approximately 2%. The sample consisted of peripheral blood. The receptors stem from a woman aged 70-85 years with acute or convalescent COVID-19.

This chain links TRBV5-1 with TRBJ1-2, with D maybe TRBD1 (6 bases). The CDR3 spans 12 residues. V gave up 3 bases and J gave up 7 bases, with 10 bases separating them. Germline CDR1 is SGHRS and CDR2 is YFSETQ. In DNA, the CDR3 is TGCGCCAGCAGCTCACAGGGTGTTGGCTACACCTTC. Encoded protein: CASSSQGVGYTF.

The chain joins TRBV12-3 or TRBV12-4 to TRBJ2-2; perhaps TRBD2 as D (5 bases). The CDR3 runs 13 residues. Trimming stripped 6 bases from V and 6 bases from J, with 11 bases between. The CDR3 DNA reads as TGTGCCAGCAGAAACACTAGAGCCGGGGAGCTGTTTTTT. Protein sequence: CASRNTRAGELFF.

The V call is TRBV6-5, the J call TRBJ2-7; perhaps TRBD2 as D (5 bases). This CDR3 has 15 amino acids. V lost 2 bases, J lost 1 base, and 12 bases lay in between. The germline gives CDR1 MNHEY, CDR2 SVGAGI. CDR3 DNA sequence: TGTGCCAGCAGTTACGGCCCTGGCGGGTCCTACGAGCAGTACTTC. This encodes CASSYGPGGSYEQYF.

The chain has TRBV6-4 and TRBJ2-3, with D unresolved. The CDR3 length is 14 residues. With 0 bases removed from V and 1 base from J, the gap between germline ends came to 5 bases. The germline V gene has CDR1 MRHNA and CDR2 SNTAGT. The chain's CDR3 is CASSDSRGTDTQYF. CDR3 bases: TGTGCCAGCAGTGACTCGAGAGGCACAGATACGCAGTATTTT.

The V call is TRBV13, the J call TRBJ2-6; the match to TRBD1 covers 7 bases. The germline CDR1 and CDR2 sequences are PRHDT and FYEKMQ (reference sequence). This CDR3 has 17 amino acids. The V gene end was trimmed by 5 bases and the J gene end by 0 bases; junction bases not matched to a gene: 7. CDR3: CASSTGTAHSGANVLTF. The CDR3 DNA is TGTGCCAGCAGCACCGGGACAGCCCACTCTGGGGCCAACGTCCTGACTTTC.

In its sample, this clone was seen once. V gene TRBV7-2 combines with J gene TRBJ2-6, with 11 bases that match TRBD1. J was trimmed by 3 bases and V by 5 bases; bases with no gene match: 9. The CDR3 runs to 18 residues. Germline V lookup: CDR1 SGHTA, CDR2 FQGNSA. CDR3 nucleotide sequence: TGTGCCAGCAGCCCCCTGGACAGGGGGCGAAGTGGGGCCAACGTCCTGACTTTC. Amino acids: CASSPLDRGRSGANVLTF.

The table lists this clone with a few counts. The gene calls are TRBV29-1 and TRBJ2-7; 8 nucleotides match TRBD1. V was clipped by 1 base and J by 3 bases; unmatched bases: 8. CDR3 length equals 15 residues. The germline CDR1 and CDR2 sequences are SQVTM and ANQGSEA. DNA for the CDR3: TGCAGCGTTGAAGGGAGTGGGACAGGAGTCTACGAGCAGTACTTC. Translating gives CSVEGSGTGVYEQYF.

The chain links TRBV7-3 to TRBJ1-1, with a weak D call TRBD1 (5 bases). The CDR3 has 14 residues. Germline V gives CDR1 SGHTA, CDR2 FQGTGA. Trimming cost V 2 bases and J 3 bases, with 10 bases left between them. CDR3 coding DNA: TGTGCCAGCAGCTTAGGGCAGGGTTACACTGAAGCTTTCTTT. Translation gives CASSLGQGYTEAFF.

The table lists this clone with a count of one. CDR3 amino acids: CASSGDRTVSNQPQHF. In nucleotides, the CDR3 is TGTGCCAGCAGTGGCGACAGGACGGTGAGCAATCAGCCCCAGCATTTT. The chain couples TRBV6-1 to TRBJ1-5, with a possible D match to TRBD1 (6 bases). The CDR3 runs to 16 residues. Trimming removed 4 bases from V and 1 base from J, with 14 bases in between. Looked up from germline, CDR1 is MNHNS and CDR2 is SASEGT.

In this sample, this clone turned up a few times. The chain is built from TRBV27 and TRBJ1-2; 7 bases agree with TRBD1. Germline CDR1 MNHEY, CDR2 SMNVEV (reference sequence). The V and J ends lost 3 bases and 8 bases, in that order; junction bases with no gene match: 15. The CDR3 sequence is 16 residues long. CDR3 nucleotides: TGTGCCAGCAGTTTCTCCACGGACAGGCCCCAGGGAGGCTACACCTTC. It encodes CASSFSTDRPQGGYTF.

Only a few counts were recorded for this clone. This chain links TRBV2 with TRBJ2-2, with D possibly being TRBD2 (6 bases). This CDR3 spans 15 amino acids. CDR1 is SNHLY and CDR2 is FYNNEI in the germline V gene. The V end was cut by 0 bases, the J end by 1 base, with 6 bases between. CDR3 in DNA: TGTGCCAGCAGTGAAGCGCGGGGGAACACCGGGGAGCTGTTTTTT. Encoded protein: CASSEARGNTGELFF.

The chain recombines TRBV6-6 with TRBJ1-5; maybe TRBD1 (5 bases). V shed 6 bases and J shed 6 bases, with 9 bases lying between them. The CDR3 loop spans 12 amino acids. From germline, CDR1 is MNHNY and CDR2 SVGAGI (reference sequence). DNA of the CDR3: TGTGCCAGCAGCTTTGACAGTCAGCCCCAGCATTTT. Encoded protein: CASSFDSQPQHF.

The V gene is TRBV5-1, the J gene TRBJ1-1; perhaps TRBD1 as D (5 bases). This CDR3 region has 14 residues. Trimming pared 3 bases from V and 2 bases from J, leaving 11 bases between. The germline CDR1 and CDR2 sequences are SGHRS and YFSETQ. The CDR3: CASSSQVGNTEAFF. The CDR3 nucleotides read TGCGCCAGCAGCTCACAGGTGGGTAACACTGAAGCTTTCTTT.

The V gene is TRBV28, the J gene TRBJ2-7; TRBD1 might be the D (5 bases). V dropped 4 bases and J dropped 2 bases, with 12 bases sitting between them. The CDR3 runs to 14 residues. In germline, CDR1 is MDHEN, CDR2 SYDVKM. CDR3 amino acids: CASSSQQVTYEQYF. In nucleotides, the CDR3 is TGTGCCAGCAGTTCCCAACAGGTCACCTACGAGCAGTACTTC.

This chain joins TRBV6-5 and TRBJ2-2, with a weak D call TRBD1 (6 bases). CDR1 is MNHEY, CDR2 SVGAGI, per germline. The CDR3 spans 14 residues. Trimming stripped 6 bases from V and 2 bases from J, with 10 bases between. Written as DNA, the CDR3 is TGTGCCAGCAGCCGGACAGTTAACACCGGGGAGCTGTTTTTT. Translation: CASSRTVNTGELFF.

The CDR3, as DNA: TGTGCCAGCAGCCCTACAGGTCCTACTGAAGCTTTCTTT. This sequence encodes CASSPTGPTEAFF. The chain uses TRBV12-3 or TRBV12-4 and TRBJ1-1, with D possibly being TRBD1 (5 bases). This CDR3 region has 13 residues. V shed 6 bases and J shed 5 bases, with 13 bases lying between them.

The chain's CDR3 is CASSYTDRFPYNEQFF. CDR3 DNA: TGTGCCAGCAGTTATACGGACAGGTTCCCCTACAATGAGCAGTTCTTC. This chain uses TRBV6-5 with TRBJ2-1, with 7 bases lining up with TRBD1. There are 16 residues in the CDR3. The V and J ends lost 3 bases and 2 bases, in that order; junction bases with no gene match: 7. Germline CDR1 MNHEY, CDR2 SVGAGI.

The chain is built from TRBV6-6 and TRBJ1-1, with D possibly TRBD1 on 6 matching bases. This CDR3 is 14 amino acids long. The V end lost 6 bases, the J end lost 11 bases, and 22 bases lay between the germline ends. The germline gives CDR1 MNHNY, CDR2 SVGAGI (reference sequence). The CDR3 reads CASRTQRTTGQAFF. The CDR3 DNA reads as TGTGCCAGCAGGACCCAACGGACGACCGGACAGGCTTTCTTT.

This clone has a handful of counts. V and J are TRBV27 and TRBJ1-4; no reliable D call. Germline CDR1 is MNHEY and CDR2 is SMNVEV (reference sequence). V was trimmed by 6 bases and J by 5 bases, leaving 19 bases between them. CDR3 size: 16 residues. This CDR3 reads CASRDVGNAGNEKLFF. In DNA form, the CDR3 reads TGTGCCAGCAGGGATGTCGGGAATGCGGGCAATGAAAAACTGTTTTTT.

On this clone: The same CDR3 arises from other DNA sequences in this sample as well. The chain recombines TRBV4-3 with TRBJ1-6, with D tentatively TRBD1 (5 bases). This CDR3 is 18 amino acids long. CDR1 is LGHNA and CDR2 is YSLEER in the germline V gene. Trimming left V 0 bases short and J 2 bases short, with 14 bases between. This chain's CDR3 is CASSQEPGQGAYNSPLHF. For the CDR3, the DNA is TGCGCCAGCAGCCAAGAACCAGGACAAGGCGCCTATAATTCACCCCTCCACTTT.

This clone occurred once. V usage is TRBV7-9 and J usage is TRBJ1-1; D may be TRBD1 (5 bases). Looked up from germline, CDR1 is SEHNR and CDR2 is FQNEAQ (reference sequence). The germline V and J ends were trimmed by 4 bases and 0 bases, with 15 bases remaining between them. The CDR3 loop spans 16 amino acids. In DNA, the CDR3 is TGTGCCAGCAGCTCCGGGGGAGGGAAGATGAACACTGAAGCTTTCTTT. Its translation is CASSSGGGKMNTEAFF.

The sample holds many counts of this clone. Here the CDR3 reads CASSLASGASYEQYF. The DNA for the CDR3 is TGTGCCAGCAGCTTAGCGAGTGGGGCCTCCTACGAGCAGTACTTC. This chain connects TRBV7-6 to TRBJ2-7; perhaps TRBD1 as D (5 bases). V lost 0 bases and J 0 bases, leaving 9 bases between the germline ends. Germline CDR1 is SGHVS and CDR2 is FNYEAQ. CDR3 length equals 15 residues.

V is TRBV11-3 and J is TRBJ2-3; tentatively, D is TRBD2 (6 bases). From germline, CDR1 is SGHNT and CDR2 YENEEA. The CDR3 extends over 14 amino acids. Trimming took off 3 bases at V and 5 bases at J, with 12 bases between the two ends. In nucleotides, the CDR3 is TGTGCCAGCAGCTTGGGGGGTTTACTAGATACGCAGTATTTT. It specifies CASSLGGLLDTQYF.

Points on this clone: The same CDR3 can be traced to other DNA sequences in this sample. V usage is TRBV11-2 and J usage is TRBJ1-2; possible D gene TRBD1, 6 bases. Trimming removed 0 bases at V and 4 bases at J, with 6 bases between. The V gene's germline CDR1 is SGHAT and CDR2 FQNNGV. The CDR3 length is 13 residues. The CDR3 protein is CASSLDRGYGYTF. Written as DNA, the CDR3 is TGTGCCAGCAGCTTAGACAGGGGCTATGGCTACACCTTC. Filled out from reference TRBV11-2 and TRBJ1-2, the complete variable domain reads EAGVAQSPRYKIIEKRQSVAFWCNPISGHATLYWYQQILGQGPKLLIQFQNNGVVDDSQLPKDRFSAERLKGVDSTLKIQPAKLEDSAVYLCASSLDRGYGYTFGSGTRLTVV.

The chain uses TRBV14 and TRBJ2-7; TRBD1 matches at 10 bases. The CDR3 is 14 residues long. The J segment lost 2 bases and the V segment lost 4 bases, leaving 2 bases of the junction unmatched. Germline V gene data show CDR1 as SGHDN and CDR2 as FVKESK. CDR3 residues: CASSRDRGPYEQYF. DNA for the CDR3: TGTGCCAGCAGCCGGGACAGGGGCCCCTACGAGCAGTACTTC.

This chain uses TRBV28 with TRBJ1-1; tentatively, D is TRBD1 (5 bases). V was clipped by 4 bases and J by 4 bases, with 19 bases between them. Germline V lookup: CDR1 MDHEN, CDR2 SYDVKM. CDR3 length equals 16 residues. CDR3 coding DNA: TGTGCCAGCAGTTACGAGAAGGCAGCTAGGGGCACTGAAGCTTTCTTT. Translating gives CASSYEKAARGTEAFF.

The CDR3 DNA reads TGCGCCAGCAGCTTGTTATGGCTAGCGGCCGTAGGGGCTTACAATGAGCAGTTCTTC. This encodes CASSLLWLAAVGAYNEQFF. This chain links TRBV5-1 with TRBJ2-1; 7 nucleotides line up with TRBD2. The CDR3 has 19 residues. Germline values: CDR1 SGHRS, CDR2 YFSETQ. The V gene end was trimmed by 1 base and the J gene end by 4 bases; junction bases not matched to a gene: 17.

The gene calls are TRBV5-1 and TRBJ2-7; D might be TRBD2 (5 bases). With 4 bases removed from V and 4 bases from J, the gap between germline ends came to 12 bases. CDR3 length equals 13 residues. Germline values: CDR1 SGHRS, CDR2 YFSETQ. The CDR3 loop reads CASSARTSYEQYF. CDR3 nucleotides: TGCGCCAGCAGCGCCCGGACTTCTTACGAGCAGTACTTC.